A selection of T cell receptor beta chains follows, all from one sample in a study of T cell responses to AZD1222 COVID-19 vaccine. Clones were read by immunoSEQ multiplex PCR, and TCRdb kept only the in-frame ones, dropping some. The table shows about 130,000 clones, with around 92% occurring only once. The sequenced sample was peripheral blood, obtained on day 0 of AZD1222 vaccination. The receptors come from an adult in good health. Each CDR3 is given with its conserved first and last residue. A D gene is named only where the DNA matches it firmly. Part of the rows lack a size; the others show once, few, many or a class for expanded clones.

v_call	d_call	j_call	clone_size	cdr3_aa	cdr3_nt
TRBV5-4	-	TRBJ2-5	-	CASSPQAGRPARETQYF	TGTGCCAGCAGTCCCCAGGCAGGCCGTCCAGCCCGAGAGACCCAGTACTTC
TRBV2	TRBD1	TRBJ2-7	-	CASKGTGVYEQYF	TGTGCCAGCAAGGGGACAGGGGTTTACGAGCAGTACTTC
TRBV19	TRBD2	TRBJ2-1	-	CASSMVRGRTSGTKKGTEQFF	TGTGCCAGTAGTATGGTCAGGGGGAGGACTAGCGGGACCAAAAAAGGAACCGAGCAGTTCTTC
TRBV9	TRBD2	TRBJ2-2	few	CASSVVTSGNSGELFF	TGTGCCAGCAGCGTAGTGACTAGCGGGAACTCCGGGGAGCTGTTTTTT
TRBV5-1	TRBD2	TRBJ2-3	-	CASSRTASGTSTDTQYF	TGCGCCAGCAGCCGGACCGCTAGCGGAACCAGCACAGATACGCAGTATTTT
TRBV7-9	TRBD2	TRBJ2-5	-	CASSLGIAGEGETQYF	TGTGCCAGCAGCCTAGGCATAGCGGGAGAGGGGGAGACCCAGTACTTC
TRBV3-1/TRBV3-2	-	TRBJ2-7	-	CASSQDFDYSYEQYF	TGTGCCAGCAGCCAAGACTTTGACTACTCCTACGAGCAGTACTTC
TRBV5-8	-	TRBJ2-1	-	CASSLGPNYNEQFF	TGTGCCAGCTCTTTGGGACCGAACTACAATGAGCAGTTCTTC
TRBV6-4	TRBD2	TRBJ2-3	-	CASSDSGAGVTSTQYF	TGTGCCAGCAGTGACTCAGGAGCGGGAGTCACTAGTACGCAGTATTTT
TRBV21-1	-	TRBJ1-2	-	CASSWTQVCNYGYTF	TGTGCCAGCAGCTGGACCCAGGTGTGCAACTATGGCTACACCTTC
TRBV19	-	TRBJ1-1	-	CASTEPSEYTEAFF	TGTGCCAGTACTGAACCCTCAGAGTACACTGAAGCTTTCTTT
TRBV11-3	-	TRBJ1-1	-	CASSSPYKGAVNTEAFF	TGTGCCAGCAGCTCACCGTACAAGGGAGCAGTGAACACTGAAGCTTTCTTT
TRBV6-5	-	TRBJ2-4	-	CASSSNIQYF	TGTGCCAGCAGTTCCAACATTCAGTACTTC
TRBV6-6	TRBD1	TRBJ2-1	-	CASRGTVANNEQFF	TGTGCCAGCAGAGGGACAGTAGCTAACAATGAGCAGTTCTTC
TRBV9	-	TRBJ1-5	once	CASSVPPKSSNQPQHF	TGTGCCAGCAGCGTACCCCCAAAGAGTAGCAATCAGCCCCAGCATTTT
TRBV27	-	TRBJ1-5	-	CASSLSDSNQPQHF	TGTGCCAGCAGTTTATCAGATAGCAATCAGCCCCAGCATTTT
TRBV30	-	TRBJ1-2	-	CAAGDYGYTF	TGTGCGGCGGGCGACTATGGCTACACCTTC
TRBV24-1	TRBD1	TRBJ1-2	-	CATSEGGRDKVNYGYTF	TGTGCCACCAGTGAAGGGGGCAGGGATAAAGTAAACTATGGCTACACCTTC
TRBV24-1	TRBD2	TRBJ2-7	once	CATSDRLAGEQYF	TGTGCCACCAGTGATCGACTAGCCGGGGAGCAGTACTTC
TRBV10-3	-	TRBJ1-2	-	CAISESGDTYYGYTF	TGTGCCATCAGTGAGTCTGGGGACACGTACTATGGCTACACCTTC
TRBV27	TRBD2	TRBJ2-5	once	CASNTLAGGRETQYF	TGTGCCAGCAATACGCTAGCGGGAGGGAGGGAGACCCAGTACTTC
TRBV7-2	-	TRBJ2-5	-	CASGVGPGDQETQYF	TGTGCCAGCGGGGTGGGCCCCGGGGATCAAGAGACCCAGTACTTC
TRBV12-3/TRBV12-4	-	TRBJ2-1	-	CASSLGHEQFF	TGTGCCAGCAGTTTGGGGCACGAGCAGTTCTTC
TRBV19	TRBD1	TRBJ2-7	-	CASSPGTGGSYEQYF	TGTGCCAGTAGTCCTGGGACAGGGGGGTCCTACGAGCAGTACTTC
TRBV19	-	TRBJ1-1	-	CASSIGYTEAFF	TGTGCCAGTAGTATAGGGTACACTGAAGCTTTCTTT
TRBV2	TRBD1	TRBJ1-2	-	CASRGTGLGYGYTF	TGTGCCAGCAGGGGGACAGGGCTGGGCTATGGCTACACCTTC
TRBV28	TRBD2	TRBJ2-5	-	CASSSALAGGTKETQYF	TGTGCCAGCAGTTCTGCCTTAGCGGGAGGTACCAAAGAGACCCAGTACTTC
TRBV29-1	TRBD1	TRBJ1-2	-	CSATGSPYGYTF	TGCAGCGCGACAGGGAGTCCTTATGGCTACACCTTC
TRBV6-1	TRBD1	TRBJ1-1	few	CASSEALGQGNTEAFF	TGTGCCAGCAGTGAAGCCTTAGGACAGGGGAACACTGAAGCTTTCTTT
TRBV15	TRBD2	TRBJ2-1	-	CATSRERSTSRDNEQFF	TGTGCCACCAGCAGAGAAAGGTCGACTAGCCGAGACAATGAGCAGTTCTTC
TRBV18	-	TRBJ2-1	-	CASSQSLTAEQFF	TGTGCCAGCTCCCAGAGTTTAACAGCTGAGCAGTTCTTC
TRBV4-3	TRBD2	TRBJ2-1	once	CASSPLAGDYNEQFF	TGCGCCAGCAGCCCGCTAGCGGGAGACTACAATGAGCAGTTCTTC
TRBV5-6	-	TRBJ2-7	-	CASSRTATYEQYF	TGTGCCAGCAGCAGGACAGCAACCTACGAGCAGTACTTC
TRBV7-3	-	TRBJ1-1	once	CASSPDYEPYTEAFF	TGTGCCAGCAGCCCTGATTATGAACCCTACACTGAAGCTTTCTTT
TRBV7-3	TRBD2	TRBJ2-1	-	CASSTQREGSYNEQFF	TGTGCCAGCAGCACTCAGCGGGAGGGTTCCTACAATGAGCAGTTCTTC
TRBV5-1	-	TRBJ2-7	once	CASSFGQTYEQYF	TGCGCCAGCAGCTTCGGGCAGACCTACGAGCAGTACTTC
TRBV7-2	-	TRBJ2-7	-	CASSLNAQFGSYEQYF	TGTGCCAGCAGCTTAAATGCACAGTTTGGGAGCTACGAGCAGTACTTC
TRBV10-2	TRBD2	TRBJ2-1	-	CASSEPGLKDGEQFF	TGCGCCAGCAGTGAGCCGGGACTAAAGGACGGTGAGCAGTTCTTC
TRBV7-2	-	TRBJ2-7	-	CASSLRQSSYEQYF	TGTGCCAGCAGCTTAAGGCAGAGCTCCTACGAGCAGTACTTC
TRBV4-3	-	TRBJ2-7	-	CASSQDRTNYEQYF	TGCGCCAGCAGCCAAGATCGAACAAATTACGAGCAGTACTTC
TRBV24-1	-	TRBJ2-1	-	CATRAGTEQFF	TGTGCCACCAGAGCCGGGACGGAGCAGTTCTTC
TRBV5-1	-	TRBJ1-2	-	CASSLWGPNYGYTF	TGCGCCAGCAGCTTGTGGGGGCCTAACTATGGCTACACCTTC